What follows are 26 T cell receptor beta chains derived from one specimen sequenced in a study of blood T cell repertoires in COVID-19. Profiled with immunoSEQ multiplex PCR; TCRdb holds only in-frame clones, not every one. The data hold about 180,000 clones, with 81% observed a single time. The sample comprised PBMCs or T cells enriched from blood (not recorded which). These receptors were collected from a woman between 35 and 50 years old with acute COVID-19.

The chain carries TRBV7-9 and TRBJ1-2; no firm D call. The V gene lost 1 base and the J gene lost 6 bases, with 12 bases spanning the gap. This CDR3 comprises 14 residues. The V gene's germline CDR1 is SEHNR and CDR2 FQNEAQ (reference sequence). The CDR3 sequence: CASSLEASRHGYTF. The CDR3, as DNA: TGTGCCAGCAGCTTAGAGGCCAGCAGGCATGGCTACACCTTC. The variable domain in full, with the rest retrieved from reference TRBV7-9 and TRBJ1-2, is DTGVSQNPRHKITKRGQNVTFRCDPISEHNRLYWYRQTLGQGPEFLTYFQNEAQLEKSRLLSDRFSAERPKGSFSTLEIQRTEQGDSAMYLCASSLEASRHGYTFGSGTRLTVV.

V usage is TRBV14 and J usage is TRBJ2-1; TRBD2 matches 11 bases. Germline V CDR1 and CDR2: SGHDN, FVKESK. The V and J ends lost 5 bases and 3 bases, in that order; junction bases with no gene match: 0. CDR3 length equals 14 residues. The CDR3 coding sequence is TGTGCCAGCAGCGGGACTAGCGGCTACAATGAGCAGTTCTTC. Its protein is CASSGTSGYNEQFF.

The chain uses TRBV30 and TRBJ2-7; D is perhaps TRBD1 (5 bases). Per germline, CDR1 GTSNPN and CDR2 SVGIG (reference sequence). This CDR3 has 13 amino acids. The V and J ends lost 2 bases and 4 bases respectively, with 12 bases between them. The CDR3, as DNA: TGTGCCTGGAGTAGGGGTGCGGTTTACGAGCAGTACTTC. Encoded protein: CAWSRGAVYEQYF. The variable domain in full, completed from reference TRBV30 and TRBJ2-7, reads SQTIHQWPATLVQPVGSPLSLECTVEGTSNPNLYWYRQAAGRGLQLLFYSVGIGQISSEVPQNLSASRPQDRQFILSSKKLLLSDSGFYLCAWSRGAVYEQYFGPGTRLTVT.

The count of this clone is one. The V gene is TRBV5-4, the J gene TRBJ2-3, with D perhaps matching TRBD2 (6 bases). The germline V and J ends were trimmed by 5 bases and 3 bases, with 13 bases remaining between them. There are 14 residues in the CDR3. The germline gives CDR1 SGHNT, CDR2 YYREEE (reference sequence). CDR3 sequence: CASRAREATDTQYF. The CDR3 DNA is TGTGCCAGCAGGGCTAGGGAGGCGACAGATACGCAGTATTTT.

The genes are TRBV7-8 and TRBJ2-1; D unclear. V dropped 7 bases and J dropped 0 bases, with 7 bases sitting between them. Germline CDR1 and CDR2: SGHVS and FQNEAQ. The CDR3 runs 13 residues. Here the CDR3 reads CASTGSSYNEQFF. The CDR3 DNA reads TGTGCCAGCACAGGATCCTCCTACAATGAGCAGTTCTTC.

CDR3 sequence reads: CASSETRPLPTGSYEQYF. The CDR3 nucleotides read TGCGCCAGCAGCGAGACTAGACCGCTTCCTACTGGATCCTACGAGCAGTACTTC. The chain combines TRBV10-1 with TRBJ2-7; the D gene is possibly TRBD2 (6 bases). Between the trimmed V and J ends, which lost 6 bases and 1 base, there was a span of 25 bases. CDR3 length: 18 amino acids. CDR1 and CDR2 (germline): WNHNN, SYGVQD (reference sequence).

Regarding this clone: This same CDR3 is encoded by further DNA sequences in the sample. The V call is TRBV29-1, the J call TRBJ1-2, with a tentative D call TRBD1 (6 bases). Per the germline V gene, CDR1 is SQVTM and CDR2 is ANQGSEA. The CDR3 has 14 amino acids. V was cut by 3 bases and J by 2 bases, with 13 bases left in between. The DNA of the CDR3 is TGCAGCGTTGAGGGCAGGGGACGAAACTATGGCTACACCTTC. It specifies CSVEGRGRNYGYTF.

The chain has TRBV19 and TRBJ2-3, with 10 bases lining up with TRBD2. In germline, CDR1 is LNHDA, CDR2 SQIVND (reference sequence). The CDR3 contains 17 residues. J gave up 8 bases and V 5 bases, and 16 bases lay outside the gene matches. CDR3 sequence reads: CASSPGLAEIPYGTQYF. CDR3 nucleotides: TGTGCCAGTAGTCCCGGACTAGCGGAGATTCCATACGGTACGCAGTATTTT.

CDR3 DNA: TGTGCCAGCAGCTACTCGACAGGGGAGCAGTTCTTC. It specifies CASSYSTGEQFF. This chain links TRBV9 with TRBJ2-1; 7 positions agree with TRBD1. V shed 4 bases and J 10 bases; nucleotides not matched to a gene: 5. The CDR3 length is 12 residues. CDR1 and CDR2 from the germline V gene are SGDLS and YYNGEE.

The CDR3 protein is CASTPGLAGQINNEQFF. The CDR3 coding sequence is TGCGCCAGTACCCCGGGACTAGCGGGACAAATTAACAATGAGCAGTTCTTC. The rearrangement joins TRBV5-1 to TRBJ2-1; 13 bases line up with TRBD2. Unmatched junction bases numbered 13, after V lost 8 bases and J lost 5 bases. CDR1 SGHRS and CDR2 YFSETQ come from the germline V gene. The CDR3 covers 17 residues.

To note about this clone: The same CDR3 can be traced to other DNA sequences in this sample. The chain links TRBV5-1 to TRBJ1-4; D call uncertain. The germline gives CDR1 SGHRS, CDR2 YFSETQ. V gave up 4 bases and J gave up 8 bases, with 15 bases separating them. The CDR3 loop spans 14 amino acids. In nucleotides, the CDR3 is TGCGCCAGCAGCCTGGACGGGGTGGGGGAAAAACTGTTTTTT. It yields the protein CASSLDGVGEKLFF.

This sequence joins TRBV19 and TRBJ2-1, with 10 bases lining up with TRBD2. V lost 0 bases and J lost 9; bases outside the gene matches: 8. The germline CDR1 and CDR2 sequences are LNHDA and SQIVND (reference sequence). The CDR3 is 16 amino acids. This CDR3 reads CASSIDPSGRGGEQFF. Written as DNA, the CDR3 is TGTGCCAGTAGTATAGACCCGAGCGGGAGGGGTGGTGAGCAGTTCTTC.

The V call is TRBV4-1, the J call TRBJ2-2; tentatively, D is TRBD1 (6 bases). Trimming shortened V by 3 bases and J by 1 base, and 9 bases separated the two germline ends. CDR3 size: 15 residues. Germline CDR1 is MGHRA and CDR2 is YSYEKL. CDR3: CASSHPGQNTGELFF. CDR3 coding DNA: TGCGCCAGCAGCCACCCGGGACAGAACACCGGGGAGCTGTTTTTT.

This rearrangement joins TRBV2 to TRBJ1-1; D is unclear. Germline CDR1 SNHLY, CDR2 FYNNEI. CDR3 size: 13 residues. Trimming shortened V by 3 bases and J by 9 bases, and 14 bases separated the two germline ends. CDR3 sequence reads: CASSDWSQKKAFF. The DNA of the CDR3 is TGTGCCAGCAGTGATTGGTCGCAGAAGAAAGCTTTCTTT.

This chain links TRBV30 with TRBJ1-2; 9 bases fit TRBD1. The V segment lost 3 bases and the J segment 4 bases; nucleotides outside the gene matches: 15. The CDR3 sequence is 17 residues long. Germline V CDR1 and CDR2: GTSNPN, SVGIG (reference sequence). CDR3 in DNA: TGTGCCTGGAGGAGACCTATACAGGGGGCTGTGGCCTATGGCTACACCTTC. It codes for CAWRRPIQGAVAYGYTF.

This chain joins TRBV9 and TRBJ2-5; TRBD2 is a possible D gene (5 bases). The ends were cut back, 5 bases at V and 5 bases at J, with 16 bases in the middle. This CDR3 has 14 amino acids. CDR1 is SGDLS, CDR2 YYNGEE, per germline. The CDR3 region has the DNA TGTGCCAGCAGTCTAAGCGGAGAGGTGGAGACCCAGTACTTC. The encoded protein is CASSLSGEVETQYF.

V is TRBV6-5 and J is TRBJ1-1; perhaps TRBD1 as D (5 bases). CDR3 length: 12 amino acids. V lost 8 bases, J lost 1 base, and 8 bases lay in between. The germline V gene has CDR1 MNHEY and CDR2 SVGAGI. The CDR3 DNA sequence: TGTGCCAGCCAGCAGGGGAACACTGAAGCTTTCTTT. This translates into CASQQGNTEAFF.

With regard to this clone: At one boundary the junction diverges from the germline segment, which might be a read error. Here the CDR3 reads CASSLTTGVAAF. In nucleotides, the CDR3 is TGTGCCAGCAGTTTAACCACAGGGGTCGCTGCCTTC. The V and J genes are TRBV12-3 or TRBV12-4 and TRBJ1-2; 7 nucleotides line up with TRBD1. The CDR3 covers 12 residues.

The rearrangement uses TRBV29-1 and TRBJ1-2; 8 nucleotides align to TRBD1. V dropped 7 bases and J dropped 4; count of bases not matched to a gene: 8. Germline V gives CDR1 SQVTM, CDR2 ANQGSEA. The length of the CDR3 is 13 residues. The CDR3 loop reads CSELQGGTYGYTF. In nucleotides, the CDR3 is TGCAGCGAGTTACAGGGGGGAACCTATGGCTACACCTTC.

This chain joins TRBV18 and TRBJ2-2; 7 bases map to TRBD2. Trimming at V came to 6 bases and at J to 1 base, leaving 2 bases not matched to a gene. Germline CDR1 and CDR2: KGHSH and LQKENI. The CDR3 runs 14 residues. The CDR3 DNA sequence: TGTGCCAGCTCCGAGCGGGAGAACACCGGGGAGCTGTTTTTT. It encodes CASSERENTGELFF.

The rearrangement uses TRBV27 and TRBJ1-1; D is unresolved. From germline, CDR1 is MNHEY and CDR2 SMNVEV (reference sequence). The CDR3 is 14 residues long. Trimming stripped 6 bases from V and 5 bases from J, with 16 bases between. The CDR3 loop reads CASRSLLARTEAFF. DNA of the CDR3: TGTGCCAGCAGGTCTCTCCTTGCGAGGACTGAAGCTTTCTTT.

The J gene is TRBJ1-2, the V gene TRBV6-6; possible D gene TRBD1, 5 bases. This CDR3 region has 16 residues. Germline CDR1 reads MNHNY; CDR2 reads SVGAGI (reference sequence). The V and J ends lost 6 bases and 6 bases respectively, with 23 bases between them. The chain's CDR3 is CASRPRRDPRNDGYTF. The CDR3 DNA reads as TGTGCCAGCAGACCTCGGAGGGACCCCCGGAATGATGGCTACACCTTC.

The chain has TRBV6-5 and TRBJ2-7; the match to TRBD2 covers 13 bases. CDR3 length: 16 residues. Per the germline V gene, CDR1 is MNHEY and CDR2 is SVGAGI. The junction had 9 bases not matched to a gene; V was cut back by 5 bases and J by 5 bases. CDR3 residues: CASSHWTSGSANEQYF. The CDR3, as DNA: TGTGCCAGCAGTCACTGGACTAGCGGGAGTGCAAACGAGCAGTACTTC.

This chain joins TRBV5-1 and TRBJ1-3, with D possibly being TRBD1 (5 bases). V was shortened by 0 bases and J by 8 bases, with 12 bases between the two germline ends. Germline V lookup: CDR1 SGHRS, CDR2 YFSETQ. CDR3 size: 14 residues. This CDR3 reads CASSLAGQGDTIYF. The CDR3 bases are TGCGCCAGCAGCTTGGCCGGCCAGGGCGACACCATATATTTT.

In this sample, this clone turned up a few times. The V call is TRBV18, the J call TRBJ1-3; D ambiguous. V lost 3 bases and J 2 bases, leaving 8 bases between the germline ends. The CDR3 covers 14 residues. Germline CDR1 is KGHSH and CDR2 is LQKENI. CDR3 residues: CASSPKEAGNTIYF. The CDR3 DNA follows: TGTGCCAGCTCACCTAAGGAGGCTGGAAACACCATATATTTT.

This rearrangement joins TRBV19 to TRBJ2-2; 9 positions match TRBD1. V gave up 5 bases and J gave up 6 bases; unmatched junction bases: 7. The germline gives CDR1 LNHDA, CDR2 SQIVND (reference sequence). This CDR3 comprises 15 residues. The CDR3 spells CASSVDRGLAGELFF. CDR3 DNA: TGTGCCAGTAGTGTCGACAGGGGGTTAGCCGGGGAGCTGTTTTTT.